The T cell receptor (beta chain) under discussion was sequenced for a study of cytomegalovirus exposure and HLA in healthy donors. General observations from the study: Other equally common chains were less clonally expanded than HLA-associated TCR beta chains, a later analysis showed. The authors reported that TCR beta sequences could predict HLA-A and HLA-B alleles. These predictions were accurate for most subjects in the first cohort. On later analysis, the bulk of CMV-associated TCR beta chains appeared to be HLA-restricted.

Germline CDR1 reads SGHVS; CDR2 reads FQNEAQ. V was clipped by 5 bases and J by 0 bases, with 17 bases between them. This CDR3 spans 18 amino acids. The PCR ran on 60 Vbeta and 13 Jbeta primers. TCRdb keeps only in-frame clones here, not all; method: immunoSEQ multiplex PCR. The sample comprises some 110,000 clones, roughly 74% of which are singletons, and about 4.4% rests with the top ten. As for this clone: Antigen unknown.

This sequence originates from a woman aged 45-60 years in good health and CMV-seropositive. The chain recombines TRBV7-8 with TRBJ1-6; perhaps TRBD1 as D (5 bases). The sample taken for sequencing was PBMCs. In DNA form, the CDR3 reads TGTGCCAGCAGCGGTGGGGCCATCTACTTCTCCTATAATTCACCCCTCCACTTT. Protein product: CASSGGAIYFSYNSPLHF.